What follows are 10 T cell receptor beta chains derived from one specimen sequenced in a study of cytomegalovirus exposure and HLA in healthy donors. PCR amplification relied on 60 Vbeta primers (plus 13 Jbeta primers). Repertoires were generated with immunoSEQ multiplex PCR, while TCRdb's copy carries only in-frame clones and drops some. The sample gives more than 100,000 clones, 79% of which show up once; roughly 3.9% is in the top ten. Sequenced: PBMCs. The source is a man aged 45-65 years in good health and CMV-seropositive.

V usage is TRBV30 and J usage is TRBJ2-1; TRBD2 matches at 9 bases. The J segment lost 9 bases and the V segment lost 0 bases, leaving 9 bases of the junction unmatched. In germline, CDR1 is GTSNPN, CDR2 SVGIG (reference sequence). This CDR3 has 15 amino acids. Here the CDR3 DNA reads TGTGCCTGGAGTGTAGGCGGGAGGGCCGGGGCTGAGCAGTTCTTC. It translates to CAWSVGGRAGAEQFF.

The CDR3 nucleotides read TGTGCCAGCAGTTTGGGAGGGACCGACTACGAGCAGTACTTC. Its protein is CASSLGGTDYEQYF. The chain combines TRBV28 with TRBJ2-5; the match to TRBD2 covers 7 bases. TRBJ2-7 explains the end of the DNA better; the J call may be wrong. This CDR3 comprises 14 residues. The germline V gene encodes CDR1 MDHEN and CDR2 SYDVKM.

This clone has only one observation. This rearrangement joins TRBV7-9 to TRBJ2-5, with 9 bases identical to TRBD1. CDR1 and CDR2 (germline): SEHNR, FQNEAQ (reference sequence). The CDR3 loop spans 15 amino acids. With V trimmed by 5 bases and J by 3 bases, 7 bases remained unmatched. The CDR3 here is CASSGSGTGKETQYF. The CDR3 DNA sequence: TGTGCCAGCAGCGGATCAGGGACAGGGAAAGAGACCCAGTACTTC.

This clone was seen only a few times. V and J are TRBV19 and TRBJ2-1; 14 bases are a match to TRBD2. With 3 bases clipped from V and 8 bases from J, the junction kept 9 bases outside the gene matches. Germline V gene sequence: CDR1 LNHDA, CDR2 SQIVND (reference sequence). The CDR3 is made up of 17 amino acids. The CDR3 loop is CASSIGTSGSGADEQFF. CDR3 nucleotide sequence: TGTGCCAGTAGTATCGGGACTAGCGGGAGCGGTGCGGATGAGCAGTTCTTC.

The V call is TRBV30, the J call TRBJ2-2; D remains unclear. Between the trimmed V and J ends, which lost 2 bases and 4 bases, there was a span of 14 bases. The CDR3 is made up of 15 amino acids. Germline assignment: CDR1 GTSNPN and CDR2 SVGIG (reference sequence). CDR3 in amino acids: CAWSPPRRVTGELFF. CDR3 DNA sequence: TGTGCCTGGAGTCCACCGAGGCGAGTCACCGGGGAGCTGTTTTTT.

The chain has TRBV5-4 and TRBJ1-2; tentative D call: TRBD1 (6 bases). Looked up from germline, CDR1 is SGHNT and CDR2 is YYREEE (reference sequence). The V end was cut by 4 bases, the J end by 2 bases, with 18 bases between. There are 16 residues in the CDR3. The CDR3 region has the DNA TGTGCCAGCAGCCCGACCCACGGACAGCCCAACTATGGCTACACCTTC. Translation: CASSPTHGQPNYGYTF.

Only a few counts were recorded for this clone. The V and J genes are TRBV11-2 and TRBJ2-3; unclear D gene. Germline loops: CDR1 SGHAT, CDR2 FQNNGV. Between the trimmed V and J ends, which lost 5 bases and 0 bases, there was a span of 12 bases. This CDR3 is 15 amino acids long. The CDR3 nucleotides read TGTGCCAGCAGCCGACTTCTTTCTAGCACAGATACGCAGTATTTT. It is translated as CASSRLLSSTDTQYF.

V and J are TRBV30 and TRBJ2-6; no definite D call. The CDR3 covers 15 residues. The germline V gene has CDR1 GTSNPN and CDR2 SVGIG (reference sequence). Trimming removed 0 bases at V and 0 bases at J, with 6 bases between. In DNA form, the CDR3 reads TGTGCCTGGAGTGTCTCGTTCTCTGGGGCCAACGTCCTGACTTTC. Its translation: CAWSVSFSGANVLTF.

The rearrangement links TRBV4-1 to TRBJ1-2, with D maybe TRBD1 (6 bases). The CDR3 length is 17 residues. From germline, CDR1 is MGHRA and CDR2 YSYEKL. Trimming pared 2 bases from V and 1 base from J, leaving 17 bases between. The CDR3 region is CASSQPSQDRVNYGYTF. In DNA form, the CDR3 reads TGCGCCAGCAGCCAACCTTCGCAGGACAGAGTTAACTATGGCTACACCTTC.

The chain uses TRBV7-2 and TRBJ2-7; 10 bases align to TRBD2. Unmatched junction bases numbered 13, after V lost 3 bases and J lost 5 bases. In germline, CDR1 is SGHTA, CDR2 FQGNSA. The CDR3 runs 17 residues. The CDR3 sequence: CASSLGEMGLASHEQYF. In DNA form, the CDR3 reads TGTGCCAGCAGCTTGGGCGAAATGGGACTAGCGAGCCACGAGCAGTACTTC.